The T cell receptor (beta chain) described here comes from a study of monozygotic twins with inflammatory bowel disease. Study outcomes and limitations: It was observed that concordant and discordant twins did not differ in repertoire similarity, possibly given limited power.

Researchers collected over 2 ml of blood per donor. UMIs with a 6-nucleotide sample barcode were added by template switching. TCRalpha and TCRbeta cDNA underwent two nested PCRs of about 17 and 10 cycles. TCRdb re-called the 5' RACE reads; every CDR3 protein appears as one record, without DNA. The sample is made up of around 400,000 distinct CDR3 sequences, and the top ten hold around 2.4% of it. This CDR3 spans 12 amino acids. Germline V CDR1 and CDR2: SGHTA, FQGNSA. A remark on this clonotype: Its antigen is as yet unknown.

Sequences were obtained from blood. This receptor was identified in a human donor with ulcerative colitis or Crohn's disease, or a healthy co-twin of an affected twin (not recorded which). The rearrangement uses TRBV7-2 and TRBJ1-1; TCRdb gives TRBD1 as the D gene, but with no DNA this cannot be confirmed. The CDR3 here is CASSPGEIEAFF.